This TCR beta chain was sequenced for a study of T cells after yellow fever vaccination. Findings and caveats of the study: Booster samples showed a return of most primary-vaccination clones (around 96% CD4, about 87% CD8).

Only a few counts were recorded for this clonotype. The antigen remains undetermined. Trimming took off 8 bases at V and 0 bases at J, with 20 bases between the two ends. The length of the CDR3 is 16 residues. Germline V lookup: CDR1 MNHNS, CDR2 SASEGT. Conversion of TCR transcripts into cDNA relied on 5'RACE template switching, which added a universal primer site and UMIs. MiXCR, run by TCRdb on the 5' RACE reads, gives a single entry per CDR3 protein. The repertoire has about 550,000 distinct CDR3 sequences, 15% to 20% of them found once; the top ten carry about 13%. This sequence joins TRBV6-1 and TRBJ2-7; D not certain. This TCR was sampled from a man aged 30 to 45 who received the YFV17D yellow fever vaccine. The sequences come from PBMCs, collected 15 days after the yellow fever booster vaccination. In DNA form, the CDR3 reads TGTGCCAGCTCAATCGAGGTAATTAGAGGCTCCTACGAGCAGTACTTC. It specifies CASSIEVIRGSYEQYF.